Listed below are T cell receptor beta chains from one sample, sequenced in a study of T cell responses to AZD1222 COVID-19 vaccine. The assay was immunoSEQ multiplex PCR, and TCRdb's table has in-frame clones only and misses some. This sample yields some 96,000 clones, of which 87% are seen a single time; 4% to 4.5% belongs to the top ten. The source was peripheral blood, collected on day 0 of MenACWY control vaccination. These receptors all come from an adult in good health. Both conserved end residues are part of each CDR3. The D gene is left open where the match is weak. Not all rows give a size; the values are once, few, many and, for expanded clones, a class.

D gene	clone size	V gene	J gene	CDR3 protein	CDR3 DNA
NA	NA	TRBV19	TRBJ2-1	CASSIKVGNEQFF	TGTGCCAGTAGTATCAAGGTCGGCAATGAGCAGTTCTTC
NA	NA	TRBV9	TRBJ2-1	CASSVERGASEQFF	TGTGCCAGCAGCGTAGAGAGGGGGGCCAGTGAGCAGTTCTTC
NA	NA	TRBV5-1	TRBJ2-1	CASSPGQLEYNEQFF	TGCGCCAGCAGCCCCGGACAGTTGGAGTACAATGAGCAGTTCTTC
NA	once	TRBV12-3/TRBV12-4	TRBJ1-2	CASSLFQGHGYTF	TGTGCCAGCAGTCTGTTTCAGGGTCATGGCTACACCTTC
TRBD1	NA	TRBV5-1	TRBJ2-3	CASSFGEGGPDTQYF	TGCGCCAGCAGCTTCGGGGAAGGGGGCCCAGATACGCAGTATTTT
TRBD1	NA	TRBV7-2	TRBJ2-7	CASSLDGTAYYEQYF	TGTGCCAGCAGCCTAGACGGGACAGCTTACTACGAGCAGTACTTC
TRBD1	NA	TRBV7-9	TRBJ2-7	CASSPINTGALYEQYF	TGTGCCAGCAGCCCAATCAACACAGGGGCCCTCTACGAGCAGTACTTC
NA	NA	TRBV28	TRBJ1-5	CASSRRGGNQPQHF	TGTGCCAGCAGTCGCCGGGGGGGCAATCAGCCCCAGCATTTT
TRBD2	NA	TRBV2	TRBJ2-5	CASQGGLQETQYF	TGTGCCAGCCAGGGAGGGCTGCAAGAGACCCAGTACTTC
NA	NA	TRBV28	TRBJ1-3	CASSLLTGPSGNTIYF	TGTGCCAGCAGTCTCCTGACGGGACCCTCTGGAAACACCATATATTTT
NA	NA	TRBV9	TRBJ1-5	CASKTGQRNQPQHF	TGTGCCAGCAAAACTGGACAGCGCAATCAGCCCCAGCATTTT
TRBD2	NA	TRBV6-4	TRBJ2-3	CASSDKSGGGTDTQYF	TGTGCCAGCAGTGACAAGAGCGGGGGGGGAACAGATACGCAGTATTTT
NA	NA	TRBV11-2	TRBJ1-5	CASSPGSGEGQPQHF	TGTGCCAGCAGCCCAGGATCAGGGGAGGGTCAGCCCCAGCATTTT
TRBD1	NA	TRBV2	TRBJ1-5	CASSRTGGQPQHF	TGTGCCAGCAGTCGGACAGGGGGTCAGCCCCAGCATTTT
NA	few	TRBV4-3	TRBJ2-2	CASSRDNNLGELFF	TGCGCCAGCAGCCGGGACAACAACTTGGGGGAGCTGTTTTTT
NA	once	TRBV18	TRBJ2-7	CASSPTWGGAAEGEQYF	TGTGCCAGCTCACCCACGTGGGGTGGGGCGGCGGAGGGCGAGCAGTACTTC
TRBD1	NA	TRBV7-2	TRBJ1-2	CASSGGGTALPYGYTF	TGTGCCAGCAGCGGGGGGGGGACAGCGTTACCCTATGGCTACACCTTC
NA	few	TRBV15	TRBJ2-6	CATSNGNPSGANVLTF	TGTGCCACCAGCAACGGGAACCCCTCTGGGGCCAACGTCCTGACTTTC
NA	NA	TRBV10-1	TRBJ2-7	CASSESAGVEQYF	TGCGCCAGCAGTGAGTCGGCAGGCGTCGAGCAGTACTTC
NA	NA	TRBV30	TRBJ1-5	CAWGKTPGDRQPQHF	TGTGCCTGGGGGAAGACTCCAGGGGACCGCCAGCCCCAGCATTTT
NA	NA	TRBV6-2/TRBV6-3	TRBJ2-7	CASSYSAYEQYF	TGTGCCAGCAGTTACTCGGCCTACGAGCAGTACTTC
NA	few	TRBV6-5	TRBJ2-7	CASSSGAARQQYF	TGTGCCAGCAGCTCAGGGGCCGCACGGCAGCAGTACTTC
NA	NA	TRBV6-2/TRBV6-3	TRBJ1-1	CAGSYWRQDMNTEAFF	TGTGCCGGCAGCTACTGGCGACAAGACATGAACACTGAAGCTTTCTTT
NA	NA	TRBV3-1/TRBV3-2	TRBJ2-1	CASIAGASEAEQFF	TGTGCCAGCATCGCGGGTGCATCAGAAGCTGAGCAGTTCTTC
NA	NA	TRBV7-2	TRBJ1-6	CASIAGYGYNSPLHF	TGTGCCAGCATCGCGGGATACGGGTATAATTCACCCCTCCACTTT
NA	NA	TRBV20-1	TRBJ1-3	CSASGGRSGNTIYF	TGCAGTGCTAGTGGGGGACGCTCTGGAAACACCATATATTTT
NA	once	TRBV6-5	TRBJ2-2	CASRPVGYVGELFF	TGTGCCAGCAGACCCGTAGGGTACGTCGGGGAGCTGTTTTTT
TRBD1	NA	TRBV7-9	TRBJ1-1	CASSLVRGQVAPEAFF	TGTGCCAGCAGCTTAGTCCGGGGACAGGTAGCCCCTGAAGCTTTCTTT
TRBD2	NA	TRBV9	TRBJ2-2	CASSAPSGGSNTGELFF	TGTGCCAGCAGCGCACCTAGCGGGGGGTCGAACACCGGGGAGCTGTTTTTT
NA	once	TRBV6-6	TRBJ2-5	CASSWVGSETQYF	TGTGCCAGTTCATGGGTGGGTAGTGAGACCCAGTACTTC
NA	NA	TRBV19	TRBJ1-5	CATEGDGRLGNQPQHF	TGTGCCACCGAGGGGGACGGGCGGCTCGGCAATCAGCCCCAGCATTTT
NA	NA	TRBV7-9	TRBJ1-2	CASSLWGTSDYGYTF	TGTGCCAGCAGCTTATGGGGGACAAGTGATTATGGCTACACCTTC
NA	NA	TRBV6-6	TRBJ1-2	CASILSGVNYGYTF	TGTGCCAGCATCTTATCGGGGGTAAACTATGGCTACACCTTC
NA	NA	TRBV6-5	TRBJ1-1	CASSYRQNTEAFF	TGTGCCAGCAGTTACAGGCAGAACACTGAAGCTTTCTTT
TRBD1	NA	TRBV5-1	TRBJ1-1	CASRGTANTEAFF	TGCGCCAGCAGAGGGACAGCTAACACTGAAGCTTTCTTT
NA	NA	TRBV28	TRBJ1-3	CASRGDSQNTIYF	TGTGCCAGCAGGGGAGATTCCCAAAACACCATATATTTT
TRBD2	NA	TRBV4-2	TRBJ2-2	CASSQEQGFGGGVNTGELFF	TGTGCCAGCAGCCAAGAACAAGGGTTCGGCGGGGGGGTGAACACCGGGGAGCTGTTTTTT
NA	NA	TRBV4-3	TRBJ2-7	CASSPNFNPGGSSYEQYF	TGCGCCAGCAGCCCCAATTTCAATCCCGGGGGCAGCTCCTACGAGCAGTACTTC
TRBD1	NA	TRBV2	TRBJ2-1	CASRPGTGASGEQFF	TGTGCCAGCAGGCCCGGGACAGGGGCATCCGGGGAGCAGTTCTTC
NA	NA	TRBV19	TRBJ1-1	CASSISENRQAFF	TGTGCCAGTAGTATTTCAGAAAACCGGCAAGCTTTCTTT
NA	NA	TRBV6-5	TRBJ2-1	CASSRRISSYNEQFF	TGTGCCAGCAGCCGCCGGATAAGTTCTTACAATGAGCAGTTCTTC
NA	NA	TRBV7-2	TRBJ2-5	CASSEGVALSETQYF	TGTGCCAGCAGCGAGGGGGTCGCACTCTCAGAGACCCAGTACTTC
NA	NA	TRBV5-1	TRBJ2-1	CASSLSGTHSYNEQFF	TGCGCCAGCAGCTTGAGTGGGACTCACTCCTACAATGAGCAGTTCTTC
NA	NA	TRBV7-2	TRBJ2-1	CASSLTDNNEQFF	TGTGCCAGCAGCTTAACTGATAACAATGAGCAGTTCTTC